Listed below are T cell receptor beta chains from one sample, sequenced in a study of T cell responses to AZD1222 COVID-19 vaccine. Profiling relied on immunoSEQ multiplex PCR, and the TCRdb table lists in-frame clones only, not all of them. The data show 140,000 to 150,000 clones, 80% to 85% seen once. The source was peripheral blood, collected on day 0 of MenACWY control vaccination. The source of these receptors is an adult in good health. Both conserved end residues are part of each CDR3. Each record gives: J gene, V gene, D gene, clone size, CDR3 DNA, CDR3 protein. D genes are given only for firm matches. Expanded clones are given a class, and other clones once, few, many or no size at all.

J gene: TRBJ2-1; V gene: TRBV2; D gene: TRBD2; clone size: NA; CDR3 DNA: TGTGCCAGCAGGTCTAGCGGGGGGGCCTTCAATGAGCAGTTCTTC; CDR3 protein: CASRSSGGAFNEQFF
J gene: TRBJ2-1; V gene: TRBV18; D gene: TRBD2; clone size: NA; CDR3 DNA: TGTGCCAGCTCACCTACTAGCGGGGGTTCGAGCTCCTACAATGAGCAGTTCTTC; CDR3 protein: CASSPTSGGSSSYNEQFF
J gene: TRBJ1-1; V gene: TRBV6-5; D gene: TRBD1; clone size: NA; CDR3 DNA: TGTGCCAGCAGCTTACAGGGGCTGGGAGCTTTCTTT; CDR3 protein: CASSLQGLGAFF
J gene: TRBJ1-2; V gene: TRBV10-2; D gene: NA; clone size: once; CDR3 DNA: TGCGCCAGCAGTGAGTTTCAGCACTATGGCTACACCTTC; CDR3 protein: CASSEFQHYGYTF
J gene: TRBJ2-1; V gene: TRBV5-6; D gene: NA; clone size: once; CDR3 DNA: TGTGCCAGCAACCTCGACAGATACAATGAGCAGTTCTTC; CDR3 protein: CASNLDRYNEQFF
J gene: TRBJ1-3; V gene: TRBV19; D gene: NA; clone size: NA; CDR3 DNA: TGTGCCAGTAGTATTATCCCTTCGGGCACTGGAAACACCATATATTTT; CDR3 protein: CASSIIPSGTGNTIYF
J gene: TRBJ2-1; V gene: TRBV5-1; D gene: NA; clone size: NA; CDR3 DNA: TGCGCCAGCAGCTTGAGCCAGGGAAGGGGCAATGAGCAGTTCTTC; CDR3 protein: CASSLSQGRGNEQFF
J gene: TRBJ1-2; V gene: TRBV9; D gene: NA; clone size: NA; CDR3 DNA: TGTGCCAGCAGCCCGACAGGTTTCTATGGCTACACCTTC; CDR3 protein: CASSPTGFYGYTF
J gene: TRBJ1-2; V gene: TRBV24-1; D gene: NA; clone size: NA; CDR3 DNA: TGTGCCACCAGTGACAAAGACACCTATGGCTACACCTTC; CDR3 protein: CATSDKDTYGYTF
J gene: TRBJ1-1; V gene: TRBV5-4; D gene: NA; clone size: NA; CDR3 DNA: TGTGCCAGCAGCTCGCTGAAGGCCCAGGACACTGAAGCTTTCTTT; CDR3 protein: CASSSLKAQDTEAFF
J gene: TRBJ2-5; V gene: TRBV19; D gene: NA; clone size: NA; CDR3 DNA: TGTGCCAGTAGTATAGCGCCACCGGCGGAGACCCAGTACTTC; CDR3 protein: CASSIAPPAETQYF
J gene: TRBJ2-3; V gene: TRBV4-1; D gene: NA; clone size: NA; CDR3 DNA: TGCGCCAGCAGCCAGATTGGTACAGATACGCAGTATTTT; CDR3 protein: CASSQIGTDTQYF
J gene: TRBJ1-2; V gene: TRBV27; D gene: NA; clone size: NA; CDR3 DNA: TGTGCCAGCAGTGTAACAGGCGAGCCAACTAGCTACACCTTC; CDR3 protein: CASSVTGEPTSYTF
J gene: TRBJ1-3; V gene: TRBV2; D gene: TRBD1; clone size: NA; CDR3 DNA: TGTGCCAGCAGTGGGTTACAGGGGGCAAGTGGAAACACCATATATTTT; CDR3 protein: CASSGLQGASGNTIYF
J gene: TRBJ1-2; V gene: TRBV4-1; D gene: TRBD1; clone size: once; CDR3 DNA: TGCGCCAGCACCCCCGGACAGGCTTCTTTCTCTGGCTACACCTTC; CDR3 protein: CASTPGQASFSGYTF
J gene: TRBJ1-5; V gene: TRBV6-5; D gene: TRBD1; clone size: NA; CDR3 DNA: TGTGCCAGCAGACAGGGGATAAAGCCCCAGCATTTT; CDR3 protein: CASRQGIKPQHF
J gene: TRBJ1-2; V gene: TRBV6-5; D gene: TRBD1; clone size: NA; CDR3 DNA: TGTGCCAGCAGGGGGACAGGCGCTAACTATGGCTACACCTTC; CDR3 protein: CASRGTGANYGYTF